This passage covers 21 T cell receptor beta chains from one sample sequenced in a study of early T cells in non-severe SARS-CoV-2 infection (dated by TCRdb to about 2021). Library construction relied on 5' RACE. Instrument used: NextSeq 500. The public reads were reanalyzed by TCRdb: fastp trimming at Q25, MiXCR alignment, in-frame beta chains only. Each entry is one CDR3 protein sequence, shown with its most common DNA and genes. Recorded for this sample are around 70,000 distinct CDR3 sequences; 12% of them occurred a single time. Of the sample, 3.9% is held by the ten largest clones. Sequenced input: whole blood. These receptors all come from an adult who was a healthcare worker with PCR-confirmed SARS-CoV-2 infection or an uninfected control (not recorded which).

At least ten counts were recorded for this clonotype. CDR3 amino acids: CASSDRGTDTQYF. DNA of the CDR3: TGTGCCAGTAGCGATCGGGGCACAGATACGCAGTATTTT. The chain couples TRBV19 to TRBJ2-3; D gene ambiguous. This CDR3 is 13 amino acids long. The ends were cut back, 6 bases at V and 1 base at J, with 8 bases in the middle. In germline, CDR1 is LNHDA, CDR2 SQIVND (reference sequence). Together with reference TRBV19 and TRBJ2-3, the CDR3 gives the full variable domain: DGGITQSPKYLFRKEGQNVTLSCEQNLNHDAMYWYRQDPGQGLRLIYYSQIVNDFQKGDIAEGYSVSREKKESFPLTVTSAQKNPTAFYLCASSDRGTDTQYFGPGTRLTVL.

This clonotype was observed a few times. The genes are TRBV5-1 and TRBJ1-2; D remains ambiguous. Trimming shortened V by 4 bases and J by 3 bases, and 13 bases separated the two germline ends. The CDR3 consists of 14 residues. The germline CDR1 and CDR2 sequences are SGHRS and YFSETQ. The CDR3 region is CASSRALEDYGYTF. The CDR3 nucleotides are TGCGCCAGCAGCAGGGCCCTGGAGGACTATGGCTACACCTTC.

This clonotype has ten or more counts. This chain joins TRBV12-3 or TRBV12-4 and TRBJ1-1; D is possibly TRBD1 (5 bases). CDR3 length: 14 residues. The V end was cut by 5 bases, the J end by 6 bases, with 16 bases between. The CDR3 coding sequence is TGTGCCAGCAGTCCGGACATGGGGATAGCTGAAGCTTTCTTT. Translated, it gives CASSPDMGIAEAFF.

About this clonotype: This CDR3 fails to terminate in the conserved phenylalanine or tryptophan, so it likely reflects a read error. The CDR3 protein is CASSVNILGREQFL. For the CDR3, the DNA is TGTGCCAGCAGTGTGAATATCTTGGGACGTGAGCAGTTCTTA. The chain couples TRBV6-1 to TRBJ2-1; the D gene could be TRBD1 or TRBD2 (5 bases each). This CDR3 region has 14 residues. Germline CDR1 and CDR2: MNHNS and SASEGT. Trimming left V 4 bases short and J 9 bases short, with 16 bases between.

The chain has TRBV29-1 and TRBJ1-4; no reliable D call. The V and J ends lost 0 bases and 6 bases respectively, with 8 bases between them. The CDR3 length is 13 residues. Germline loops: CDR1 SQVTM, CDR2 ANQGSEA. CDR3 sequence: CSVEEGGDEKLFF. For the CDR3, the DNA is TGCAGCGTTGAAGAGGGCGGAGATGAAAAACTGTTTTTT.

This clonotype was found a few times. This chain uses TRBV27 with TRBJ2-1, with D possibly being TRBD1 (7 bases). Trimming removed 3 bases from V and 10 bases from J, with 19 bases in between. CDR3 length: 15 amino acids. Germline V gene data show CDR1 as MNHEY and CDR2 as SMNVEV (reference sequence). The CDR3, as DNA: TGTGCCAGCAGTTTCTCCGGAGGGGGCAAGGTAGAGCAGTTCTTC. Translating it yields CASSFSGGGKVEQFF.

This clonotype was counted between two and nine times. The V gene is TRBV7-9, the J gene TRBJ2-7; 7 positions agree with TRBD1. CDR1 and CDR2 from the germline V gene are SEHNR and FQNEAQ (reference sequence). CDR3 size: 15 residues. Germline trimming cut 0 bases from V and 2 bases from J; bases unmatched to any gene: 4. CDR3 amino acids: CASSLAQGLTYEQYF. For the CDR3, the DNA is TGTGCCAGCAGCTTAGCACAGGGGTTAACCTACGAGCAGTACTTC.

As regards this clonotype: This may be a read error, as it is one base from a much larger clone. The CDR3 does not close with the conserved phenylalanine or tryptophan, likely indicating a read error. The chain employs TRBV7-2 and TRBJ2-7, with D possibly being TRBD1 or TRBD2 (5 bases each). V dropped 4 bases and J dropped 6 bases, with 16 bases sitting between them. From germline, CDR1 is SGHTA and CDR2 FQGNSA. The CDR3 extends over 14 amino acids. The CDR3 DNA sequence: TGTGCCAGCAGCTCCAACCGGGACGCCCGCGAGCAGTACTCC. This translates into CASSSNRDAREQYS.

Ten or more counts support this clonotype. CDR3 sequence (DNA): TGTGCCAGCAGCTTAGAGGGGTGGACAGATACGCAGTATTTT. Protein product: CASSLEGWTDTQYF. This chain uses TRBV7-8 with TRBJ2-3, with D tentatively TRBD1 (5 bases). This CDR3 is built from 14 residues. V lost 1 base and J lost 3, with 8 bases in between. CDR1 is SGHVS, CDR2 FQNEAQ, per germline.

In its sample, this clonotype was seen a few times. The chain couples TRBV7-3 to TRBJ2-7; 15 bases align to TRBD2. Losses at the gene ends were 6 bases for V and 0 bases for J; bases not matched to a gene: 9. The CDR3 consists of 18 residues. Germline lookup yields CDR1 SGHTA and CDR2 FQGTGA. For the CDR3, the DNA is TGTGCCAGCAGTCCAACCGGGACTAGCGGGAGGTTCTCCTACGAGCAGTACTTC. This gives the protein CASSPTGTSGRFSYEQYF.

The table lists this clonotype with a few counts. J is TRBJ2-7 and V is TRBV6-5, with 9 bases fitting TRBD1. The CDR3 runs to 14 residues. Germline CDR1 and CDR2: MNHEY and SVGAGI. J gave up 9 bases and V 2 bases, and 8 bases lay outside the gene matches. The CDR3 loop reads CASSYTGQGVGQYF. The CDR3 DNA follows: TGTGCCAGCAGTTACACGGGACAGGGCGTAGGGCAGTACTTC.

There are many counts of this clonotype. The rearrangement uses TRBV5-4 and TRBJ2-7; 8 nucleotides line up with TRBD2. The length of the CDR3 is 15 residues. V dropped 4 bases and J dropped 3; count of bases not matched to a gene: 9. Per the germline V gene, CDR1 is SGHNT and CDR2 is YYREEE (reference sequence). The chain's CDR3 is CASSTPGLDFYEQYF. The CDR3 DNA sequence: TGTGCCAGCAGCACACCGGGACTAGACTTCTACGAGCAGTACTTC.

This clonotype was observed at least ten times. The chain is built from TRBV3-1 and TRBJ2-7; D is perhaps TRBD1 or TRBD2 (5 bases each). Germline assignment: CDR1 LGHDT and CDR2 YNNKEL (reference sequence). The CDR3 covers 12 residues. Trimming removed 5 bases from V and 7 bases from J, with 12 bases in between. For the CDR3, the DNA is TGTGCCAGCAGCTCGGGGCGGCGGGAGCAGTACTTC. It yields the protein CASSSGRREQYF.

This clonotype was detected ten times or more. V gene TRBV20-1 combines with J gene TRBJ1-5; a weak D match, TRBD1 (6 bases). The CDR3 spans 14 residues. Germline CDR1 reads DFQATT; CDR2 reads SNEGSKA (reference sequence). V was pared by 4 bases and J by 0 bases, with 10 bases between. In DNA, the CDR3 is TGCAGTGCTATGACAGGTTATAGCAATCAGCCCCAGCATTTT. This sequence encodes CSAMTGYSNQPQHF.

Ten or more counts support this clonotype. The chain has TRBV5-1 and TRBJ1-2; 8 bases align to TRBD1. The CDR3 has 14 residues. Trimming at V came to 0 bases and at J to 6 bases, leaving 4 bases not matched to a gene. In germline, CDR1 is SGHRS, CDR2 YFSETQ. CDR3 bases: TGCGCCAGCAGCTTGGAGCAGGGGGCAAATGGCTACACCTTC. Residues: CASSLEQGANGYTF. Combining the CDR3 with reference TRBV5-1 and TRBJ1-2 gives the whole variable domain KAGVTQTPRYLIKTRGQQVTLSCSPISGHRSVSWYQQTPGQGLQFLFEYFSETQRNKGNFPGRFSGRQFSNSRSEMNVSTLELGDSALYLCASSLEQGANGYTFGSGTRLTVV.

Only a few counts were recorded for this clonotype. J is TRBJ2-7 and V is TRBV18, with 7 bases that match TRBD1. Per germline, CDR1 KGHSH and CDR2 LQKENI. CDR3 length: 13 amino acids. Trimming at V came to 6 bases and at J to 3 bases, leaving 5 bases not matched to a gene. This CDR3 is CASSPGQDYEQYF. The CDR3 DNA follows: TGTGCCAGCTCCCCCGGACAGGACTACGAGCAGTACTTC.

The genes are TRBV9 and TRBJ2-5, with D hard to call. The germline V gene has CDR1 SGDLS and CDR2 YYNGEE. V was cut by 4 bases and J by 5 bases, with 12 bases left in between. This CDR3 contains 13 residues. This CDR3 is CASSHPTRETQYF. In nucleotides, the CDR3 is TGTGCCAGCAGCCATCCCACCCGGGAGACCCAGTACTTC.

This clonotype was found many times. This chain connects TRBV25-1 to TRBJ1-2; D not certain. The length of the CDR3 is 14 residues. CDR1 and CDR2 from the germline V gene are MGHDK and SYGVNS. V lost 3 bases, J lost 2 bases, and 10 bases lay in between. The DNA of the CDR3 is TGTGCCAGCAGTGACCTACAAAAGAACTATGGCTACACCTTC. This encodes CASSDLQKNYGYTF.

The table lists this clonotype with many counts. The genes are TRBV6-2 or TRBV6-3 and TRBJ2-7; no clear D. V gave up 4 bases and J gave up 2 bases, with 12 bases separating them. Germline values: CDR1 MNHEY, CDR2 SVGEGT. This CDR3 region has 14 residues. The CDR3 DNA reads TGTGCCAGCAGTTCCCTCCCCGGCCCCTACGAGCAGTACTTC. Encoded protein: CASSSLPGPYEQYF.

This clonotype was recorded many times. The V call is TRBV24-1, the J call TRBJ2-3, with 13 bases that match TRBD2. V was pared by 4 bases and J by 1 base, with 4 bases of the junction left unmatched. Per the germline V gene, CDR1 is KGHDR and CDR2 is SFDVKD. The CDR3 has 17 amino acids. This CDR3 is CATSDTGLAGGTDTQYF. CDR3 DNA: TGTGCCACCAGTGACACCGGACTAGCGGGAGGCACAGATACGCAGTATTTT.

This clonotype turned up a few times. V usage is TRBV6-2 or TRBV6-3 and J usage is TRBJ2-7, with a tentative D call TRBD1 (6 bases). The CDR3 runs to 15 residues. V was trimmed by 4 bases and J by 0 bases, leaving 13 bases between them. The V gene's germline CDR1 is MNHEY and CDR2 SVGEGT. The CDR3 loop is CASSLRGLSSYEQYF. The CDR3 coding sequence is TGTGCCAGCAGTTTGAGGGGGTTAAGCTCCTACGAGCAGTACTTC.